Sequencing of this TCR beta chain was carried out in a study of OX40 agonist ivuxolimab in advanced cancers. Study information: Prior therapy, whether anti-PD-1, anti-PD-L1 or anti-CTLA-4, was allowed, and roughly 44% had some.

Measured with immunoSEQ multiplex PCR; TCRdb has only the in-frame clones, and not every one. Found here are around 66,000 clones, approximately 90% of them singletons; the top ten hold 1% to 1.5%. V was trimmed by 11 bases and J by 8 bases, leaving 21 bases between them. Germline V CDR1 and CDR2: MDHEN, SYDVKM. CDR3 length equals 13 residues. The source of this sequence is an adult with an advanced solid tumor such as melanoma, head and neck, liver or kidney cancer. This chain connects TRBV28 to TRBJ1-2, with a possible D match to TRBD1 (5 bases). The sequencing here drew on CD4+ or CD8+ T cells sorted from blood, taken in a trial of the OX40 agonist ivuxolimab. For the CDR3, the DNA is TGTGCCGTAACTATCCAGGGTTCCCAGGGCTACACCTTC. Its translation: CAVTIQGSQGYTF.